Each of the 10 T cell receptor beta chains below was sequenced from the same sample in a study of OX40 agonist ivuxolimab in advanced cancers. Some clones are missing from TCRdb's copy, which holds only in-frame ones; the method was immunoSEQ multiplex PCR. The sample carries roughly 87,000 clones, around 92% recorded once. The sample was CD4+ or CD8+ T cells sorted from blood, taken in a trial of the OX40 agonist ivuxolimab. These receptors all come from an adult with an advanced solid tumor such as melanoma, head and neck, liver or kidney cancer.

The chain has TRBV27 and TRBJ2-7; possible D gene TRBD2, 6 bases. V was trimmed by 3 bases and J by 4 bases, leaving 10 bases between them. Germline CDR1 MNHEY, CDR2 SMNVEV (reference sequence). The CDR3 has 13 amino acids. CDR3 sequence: CASSFGREYEQYF. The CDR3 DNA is TGTGCCAGCAGTTTCGGCCGGGAGTACGAGCAGTACTTC.

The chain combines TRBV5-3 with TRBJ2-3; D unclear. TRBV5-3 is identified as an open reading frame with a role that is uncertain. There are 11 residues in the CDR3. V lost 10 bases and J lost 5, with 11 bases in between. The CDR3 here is CAERSGDTQYF. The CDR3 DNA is TGTGCCGAACGGTCGGGAGATACGCAGTATTTT.

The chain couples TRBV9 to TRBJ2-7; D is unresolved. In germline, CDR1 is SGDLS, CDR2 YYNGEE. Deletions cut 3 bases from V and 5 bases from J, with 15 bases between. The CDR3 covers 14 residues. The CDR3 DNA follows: TGTGCCAGCAGCGGAGGTGGGGATTCGGACGAGCAGTACTTC. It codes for CASSGGGDSDEQYF.

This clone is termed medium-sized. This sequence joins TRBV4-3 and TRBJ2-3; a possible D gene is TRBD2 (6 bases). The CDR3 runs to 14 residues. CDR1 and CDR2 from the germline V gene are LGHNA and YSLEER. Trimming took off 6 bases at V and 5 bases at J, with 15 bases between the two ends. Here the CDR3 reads CASSSGVFGDTQYF. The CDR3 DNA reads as TGCGCCAGCAGTTCGGGGGTATTTGGAGATACGCAGTATTTT.

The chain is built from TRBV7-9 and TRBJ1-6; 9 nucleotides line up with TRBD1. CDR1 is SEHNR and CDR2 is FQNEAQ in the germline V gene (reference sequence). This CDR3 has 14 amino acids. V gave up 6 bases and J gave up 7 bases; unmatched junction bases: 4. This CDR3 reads CASSWTGVNSPLHF. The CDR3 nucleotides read TGTGCCAGCAGTTGGACAGGGGTGAATTCACCCCTCCACTTT.

CDR3 sequence reads: CASSLMGEKLFF. In DNA form, the CDR3 reads TGCGCCAGCAGCTTGATGGGGGAAAAACTGTTTTTT. The genes are TRBV5-1 and TRBJ1-4; D unclear. Trimming took off 1 base at V and 8 bases at J, with 6 bases between the two ends. The CDR3 loop spans 12 amino acids. Germline values: CDR1 SGHRS, CDR2 YFSETQ.

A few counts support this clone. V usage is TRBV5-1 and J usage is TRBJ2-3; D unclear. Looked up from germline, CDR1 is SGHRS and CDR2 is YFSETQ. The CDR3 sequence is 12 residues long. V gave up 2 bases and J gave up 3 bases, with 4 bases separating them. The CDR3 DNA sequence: TGCGCCAGCAGCTTCGGGACAGATACGCAGTATTTT. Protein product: CASSFGTDTQYF.

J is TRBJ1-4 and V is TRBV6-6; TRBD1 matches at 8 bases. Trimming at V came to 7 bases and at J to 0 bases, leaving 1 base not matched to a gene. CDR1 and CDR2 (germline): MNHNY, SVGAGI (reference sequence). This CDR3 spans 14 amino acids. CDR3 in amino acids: CASKTGATNEKLFF. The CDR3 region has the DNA TGTGCCAGCAAGACAGGGGCAACTAATGAAAAACTGTTTTTT.

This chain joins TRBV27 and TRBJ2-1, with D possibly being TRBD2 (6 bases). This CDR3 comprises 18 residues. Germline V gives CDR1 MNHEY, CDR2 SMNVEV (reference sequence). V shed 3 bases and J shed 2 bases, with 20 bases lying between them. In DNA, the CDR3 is TGTGCCAGCAGTTTCTTACTTGTGGTGGGGGAGGCCTACAATGAGCAGTTCTTC. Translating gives CASSFLLVVGEAYNEQFF.

CDR3 coding DNA: TGTGCCAGCAATGAAGGTCAAAGCAATCAGCCCCAGCATTTT. Protein sequence: CASNEGQSNQPQHF. This rearrangement joins TRBV9 to TRBJ1-5; D is ambiguous. The CDR3 is 14 amino acids. Trimming shortened V by 6 bases and J by 1 base, and 11 bases separated the two germline ends. Germline V gene sequence: CDR1 SGDLS, CDR2 YYNGEE.